A selection of T cell receptor beta chains follows, all from one sample in a study of blood T cell repertoires in COVID-19. TCRdb's table, derived via immunoSEQ multiplex PCR, lists solely in-frame clones and lacks some. The sample yields approximately 210,000 clones, more than 70% seen once. Specimen: peripheral blood. The receptors stem from a woman older than 75 with acute or convalescent COVID-19. Both conserved end residues are part of each CDR3. The D gene is left open where the match is weak. A clone size is listed for some rows: how often the clone was seen (once, few, many), or a class if it is expanded.

v_gene	j_gene	d_gene	abundance	CDR3nt	CDR3aa
TRBV18	TRBJ1-3	TRBD1	.	TGTGCCAGCTCACCGACAGGGGGGCCTGGAAACACCATATATTTT	CASSPTGGPGNTIYF
TRBV6-5	TRBJ1-5	.	once	TGTGCCAGCAGTTACACTGCGGCCAGGGCGAGACAGCCCCAGCATTTT	CASSYTAARARQPQHF
TRBV5-1	TRBJ1-1	TRBD1	.	TGCGCCAGCAGCTTGGAAGTCAGGGGGACTGAAGCTTTCTTT	CASSLEVRGTEAFF
TRBV10-1	TRBJ1-1	TRBD1	.	TGCGCCAGCAGTGGGACAGGGGACACTGAAGCTTTCTTT	CASSGTGDTEAFF
TRBV2	TRBJ1-1	.	.	TGTGCCAGCAGCAGGTTGAACACTGAAGCTTTCTTT	CASSRLNTEAFF
TRBV15	TRBJ1-3	.	.	TGTGCCACCAGCAGAGATCATGTCAGGAACTCTGGAAACACCATATATTTT	CATSRDHVRNSGNTIYF
TRBV4-2	TRBJ1-5	.	.	TGTGCCAGCAGCCAAGATGAGGGACAACCCCAGCATTTT	CASSQDEGQPQHF
TRBV5-1	TRBJ1-3	.	.	TGCGCCAGCAGCCCGACGGGCTCTGGAAACACCATATATTTT	CASSPTGSGNTIYF
TRBV28	TRBJ1-4	TRBD1	.	TGTGCCAGCAGTATACAGGGGGCTGGTAATGAAAAACTGTTTTTT	CASSIQGAGNEKLFF
TRBV6-2/TRBV6-3	TRBJ2-1	TRBD1	few	TGTGCCAGCAGCCCCTACAGGGGGAGCTCCTACAATGAGCAGTTCTTC	CASSPYRGSSYNEQFF
TRBV4-2	TRBJ2-5	TRBD2	.	TGTGCCAGCAGCCAGGCTGTCGCGGGACTAGCGGGGGGGCCTGGAGAGACCCAGTACTTC	CASSQAVAGLAGGPGETQYF
TRBV6-5	TRBJ1-2	TRBD1	.	TGTGCCAGCAGAGGTACAGGGGGGGACTATGGCTACACCTTC	CASRGTGGDYGYTF
TRBV9	TRBJ2-3	TRBD2	.	TGTGCCAGCAGCCCCTCCGGGGAGCGGGGGAGCACAGATACGCAGTATTTT	CASSPSGERGSTDTQYF
TRBV21-1	TRBJ1-2	.	.	TGTGCCAGCAGCAAAGATGCAGTTAACTATGGCTACACCTTC	CASSKDAVNYGYTF
TRBV2	TRBJ1-4	.	.	TGTGCCAGCAGGTGGGGCAGGGGAAATGAAAAACTGTTTTTT	CASRWGRGNEKLFF
TRBV30	TRBJ1-6	.	.	TGTGCCTGGAGGGGGAGGGATAATTCACCCCTCCACTTT	CAWRGRDNSPLHF
TRBV27	TRBJ2-2	.	.	TGTGCCAGCAGTTGGGGGCAGGGGAACACCGGGGAGCTGTTTTTT	CASSWGQGNTGELFF
TRBV24-1	TRBJ2-7	TRBD1	.	TGTGCCACCAGTGCCACCGTGAGGGACAGCCTGTACTTC	CATSATVRDSLYF
TRBV19	TRBJ2-1	TRBD2	.	TGTGCCAGTAGCGCCGGGACTAGGCTTTCTAATGAGCAGTTCTTC	CASSAGTRLSNEQFF
TRBV27	TRBJ1-2	.	.	TGTGCCTCTAAGCGGCCAGGACTAAACTATGGCTACACCTTC	CASKRPGLNYGYTF
TRBV19	TRBJ1-4	TRBD1	.	TGTGCCAGTAGTAACAGGGGGCGCGAAAAACTGTTTTTT	CASSNRGREKLFF
TRBV3-1/TRBV3-2	TRBJ1-2	.	.	TGTGCCAGCAGCCGTCAGGTGAACTATGGCTACACCTTC	CASSRQVNYGYTF
TRBV4-3	TRBJ1-1	.	.	TGCGCCAGCAGCCAAGTAGGAGCGGAGAACACTGAAGCTTTCTTT	CASSQVGAENTEAFF
TRBV7-3	TRBJ2-3	.	.	TGTGCCAGCAGCTTAAGCGTCTCCTCAGATACGCAGTATTTT	CASSLSVSSDTQYF
TRBV7-8	TRBJ2-1	TRBD1	.	TGTGCCAGCAGCTCCTGGGACAGGAGCTCCTACAATGAGCAGTTCTTC	CASSSWDRSSYNEQFF
TRBV5-1	TRBJ1-6	TRBD1	few	TGCGCCAGCAGAGCCGGGACAGCGATCTATAATTCACCCCTCCACTTT	CASRAGTAIYNSPLHF
TRBV19	TRBJ2-7	TRBD1	few	TGTGCCAGTAGTCGGACAGGGAGGAGCTACGAGCAGTACTTC	CASSRTGRSYEQYF
TRBV19	TRBJ1-5	.	.	TGTGCCAGTAGTATAGGACAGCGGGTTGCTCAGCCCCAGCATTTT	CASSIGQRVAQPQHF
TRBV30	TRBJ2-5	.	.	TGTGCCCAATCGACTGGGGCGTGGGAGACCCAGTACTTC	CAQSTGAWETQYF
TRBV7-9	TRBJ1-3	.	.	TGTGCCAGCAGCTCAGGTGACGCCACCATATATTTT	CASSSGDATIYF
TRBV24-1	TRBJ1-2	TRBD1	.	TGTGCCACCAGTGATCCTCAGGGGGGCTATGGCTACACCTTC	CATSDPQGGYGYTF
TRBV5-6	TRBJ1-2	TRBD1	.	TGTGCCAGCAGCTTCCAGGGGGCGCGTGGCTACACCTTC	CASSFQGARGYTF
TRBV9	TRBJ1-2	TRBD1	.	TGTGCCAGCAGCGTAGTAACAGGGGGATCTAACTATGGCTACACCTTC	CASSVVTGGSNYGYTF
TRBV14	TRBJ1-1	TRBD1	.	TGTGCCAGCAGCCCAAGGACAGGGGGCACTGAAGCTTTCTTT	CASSPRTGGTEAFF
TRBV12-3/TRBV12-4	TRBJ2-7	.	.	TGTGCCAGCAGTTTCTTTGGGGGGTACGAGCAGTACTTC	CASSFFGGYEQYF
TRBV6-5	TRBJ1-4	.	.	TGCGGGGTAGTGCCCCGCACTTCAACTAATGAAAAACTGTTTTTT	CGVVPRTSTNEKLFF
TRBV14	TRBJ1-1	.	.	TGTGCCAGCAGCCAAGGGGACTGGGGAGGTGAAGCTTTCTTT	CASSQGDWGGEAFF
TRBV3-1/TRBV3-2	TRBJ2-7	TRBD1	.	TGTGCCAGCAGTTCGGGACAGCTCTACGAGCAGTACTTC	CASSSGQLYEQYF
TRBV4-1	TRBJ2-7	.	.	TGCGCCAGCAGCCCTGGACAGACCCCTGGCGAGCAGTACTTC	CASSPGQTPGEQYF
TRBV6-2/TRBV6-3	TRBJ2-1	TRBD1	.	TGTGCCAGCAGCTCAGGACAGGCTAGATACAATGAGCAGTTCTTC	CASSSGQARYNEQFF
TRBV7-9	TRBJ1-1	TRBD1	.	TGTGCCAGCAGCCCGGGGACAGGTAGAGCGGTCGGAACCACTGAAGCTTTCTTT	CASSPGTGRAVGTTEAFF
TRBV7-6	TRBJ2-7	TRBD2	.	TGTGCCAGCAGCCGAGCGGGGCGGGAGCAGTACTTC	CASSRAGREQYF
TRBV19	TRBJ2-2	.	.	TGTGCCAGTAGCCCCCCAATACGGGAGAGTCGGACCGGGGAGCTGTTTTTT	CASSPPIRESRTGELFF
TRBV9	TRBJ2-7	TRBD1	few	TGTGCCAGCAGCGTAGAAGGACAGGGTGATTACGAGCAGTACTTC	CASSVEGQGDYEQYF
TRBV3-1/TRBV3-2	TRBJ2-1	.	.	TGTGCCAGCAGGTTTGGGGGGGCGGAGCAGTTCTTC	CASRFGGAEQFF
TRBV3-1/TRBV3-2	TRBJ2-2	TRBD2	.	TGTGCCAGCAGCCCCCGGGGTAGCGGGGGGTTCGGGGAGCTGTTTTTT	CASSPRGSGGFGELFF
TRBV19	TRBJ2-2	TRBD1	.	TGTGCCAGTAGTATGGGACAGGGCACCGGGGAGCTGTTTTTT	CASSMGQGTGELFF